This TCR beta chain was documented in a study of shared clonotypes between healthy human individuals. The repertoire was sequenced with immunoSEQ multiplex PCR; TCRdb's copy has only in-frame clones and lacks some. The sample yields about 2.4 million clones, 85% to 95% seen once. The CDR3 length is 15 residues. V was trimmed by 5 bases and J by 5 bases, leaving 19 bases between them. CDR1 and CDR2 (germline): MGHRA, YSYEKL. The gene calls are TRBV4-1 and TRBJ2-7; no reliable D call. Sample: naive CD4+ T cells sorted from blood. The subset here: CD45RA+ positively selected. The TCR comes from a man in his late teens or twenties in good health. CDR3 residues: CASSTLGRMVDEQYF. Here the CDR3 DNA reads TGCGCCAGCAGCACTCTGGGAAGGATGGTCGACGAGCAGTACTTC.